The clone carrying this T cell receptor (beta chain) was seen a single time. The data were taken from a study of blood T cell repertoires in COVID-19. About the research overall: Acute and convalescent COVID-19 specimens originated in the United States, Italy and Spain. Sample material is recorded as cDNA or gDNA derived from T cells, B-cell-depleted T cells, or PBMCs.

The repertoire was sequenced with immunoSEQ multiplex PCR; TCRdb's copy has only in-frame clones and lacks some. The sample shows approximately 400,000 clones, about nine tenths of them seen only once. The length of the CDR3 is 13 residues. Germline V CDR1 and CDR2: SGHTA, FQGTGA. Trimming took off 1 base at V and 5 bases at J, with 7 bases between the two ends. Seattle enrolled patients during active infection and tracked them longitudinally. The chain uses TRBV7-3 and TRBJ2-3; D is perhaps TRBD2 (6 bases). The source of this sequence is a woman aged 50 to 65 with COVID-19, enrolled during active disease. The sequenced material came from peripheral blood. DNA of the CDR3: TGTGCCAGCAGCTTAATCGGGAGAGATACGCAGTATTTT. It is translated as CASSLIGRDTQYF.